This T cell receptor beta chain was sequenced in a study of blood T cells in healthy people across ages. This clonotype has just a few counts. Germline-derived CDR1 and CDR2 are SGHTA and FQGNSA. Trimming stripped 4 bases from V and 0 bases from J, with 16 bases between. The CDR3 runs to 17 residues. Next came a second PCR, run for roughly 6 to 11 cycles, which used a sample-barcoded 5' primer along with a J-beta primer mix. TCRdb re-analysed the 5' RACE reads in MiXCR, keeping a single row per CDR3 protein. Of roughly 930,000 distinct CDR3 sequences in the sample, roughly 50% were seen once. The sequenced sample consisted of blood. The V gene is TRBV7-2, the J gene TRBJ2-1; tentatively, D is TRBD1 (6 bases). The receptor's source is a man aged 25-45 years in good health. The CDR3 nucleotides are TGTGCCAGCAGCTCCACGAACAGGGTAAACTCCTACAATGAGCAGTTCTTC. It translates to CASSSTNRVNSYNEQFF.